This TCR beta chain was obtained from a study of PD-1 blockade in classical Hodgkin lymphoma. Only in-frame clones appear in the TCRdb table, and some are missing; sequencing was by immunoSEQ multiplex PCR. The sample has 13,000 or so clones; around nine tenths are singletons. Findings and caveats of the study: There remain no defined causes for the repertoire differences, which possibly reflect disease activity or prior therapy.

Trimming shortened V by 3 bases and J by 6 bases, and 21 bases separated the two germline ends. The CDR3 sequence is 16 residues long. Looked up from germline, CDR1 is SGHAT and CDR2 is FQDESV (reference sequence). No patient escaped relapse after autologous stem cell transplantation, and brentuximab vedotin exposure varied. Comments on this clone: The antigen is undetermined.

This chain uses TRBV11-1 with TRBJ2-7; a weak D match, TRBD2 (6 bases). This receptor was obtained from a human donor with classical Hodgkin lymphoma. The sample in question was peripheral blood mononuclear cells (PBMCs), obtained at baseline. The CDR3 sequence is CASSFQAGGMKREQYF. CDR3 sequence (DNA): TGTGCCAGCAGCTTCCAGGCTGGCGGGATGAAGCGCGAGCAGTACTTC.